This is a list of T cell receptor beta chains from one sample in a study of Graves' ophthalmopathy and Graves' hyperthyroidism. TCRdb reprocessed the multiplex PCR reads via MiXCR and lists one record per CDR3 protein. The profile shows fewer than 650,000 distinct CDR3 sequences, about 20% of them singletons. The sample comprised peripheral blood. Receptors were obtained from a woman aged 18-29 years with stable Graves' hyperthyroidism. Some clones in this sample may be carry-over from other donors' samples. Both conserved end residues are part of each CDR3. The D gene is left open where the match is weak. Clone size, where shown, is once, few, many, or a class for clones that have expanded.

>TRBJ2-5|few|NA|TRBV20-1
TGCAGTGCCGCACAGGTAGAGGGAGAGACCCAGTACTTC
CSAAQVEGETQYF
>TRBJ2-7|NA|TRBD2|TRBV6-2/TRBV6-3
TGTGCCATCTCGACTAGCGCGGGCTCCTACGATCAGTACTTC
CAISTSAGSYDQYF
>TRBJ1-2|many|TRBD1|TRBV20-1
TGCAGTGCTATCCCAGACAGGGATCGGAATGGCTACACCTTC
CSAIPDRDRNGYTF
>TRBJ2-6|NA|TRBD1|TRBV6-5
TGTGCCAGCAGTTACGACAGGGGTCTCTCTGAGGCCAACGTCCTGACTTTC
CASSYDRGLSEANVLTF
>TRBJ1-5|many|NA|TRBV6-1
TGTGCCAGCAGTGTGGGGTGGGCTAGCAATCAGCCCCAGCATTTT
CASSVGWASNQPQHF
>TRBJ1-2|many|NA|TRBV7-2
TGTGCCAGCAGCCCCCTCCCCTATGGCTACACCTTC
CASSPLPYGYTF
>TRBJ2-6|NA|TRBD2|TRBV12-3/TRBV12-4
TGTGCCAGCAGTTTCGTGGGACTAGCGGGGCCAGGCGGGGGGGCCAACGTCCTGACTTTC
CASSFVGLAGPGGGANVLTF
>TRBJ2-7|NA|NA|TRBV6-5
TGTGCCAGCAGTTACTCGACAGCGACGAACGAGCAGTACTTC
CASSYSTATNEQYF
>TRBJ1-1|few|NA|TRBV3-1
TGTGCCAGCAGCCGACCACCTGAAGCTTTCTTT
CASSRPPEAFF
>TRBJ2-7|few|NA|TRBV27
TGTGCCAGCAGTTATAAAGATACCTACGAGCAGTACTTC
CASSYKDTYEQYF
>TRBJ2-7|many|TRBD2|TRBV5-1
TGCGCCAGCAGCTCTCTAGCGGGATTCGAGCAGTACTTC
CASSSLAGFEQYF
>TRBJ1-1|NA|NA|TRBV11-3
TGTGCCAGCAGCTTCGGGACACCCTACACTGAAGCTTTCTTT
CASSFGTPYTEAFF
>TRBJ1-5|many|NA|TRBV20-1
TGCAGTGCTAGTTTTGTCTACAATCAGCCCCAGCATTTT
CSASFVYNQPQHF
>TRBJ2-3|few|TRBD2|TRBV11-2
TGTGCCAGCAGCTTAGAAATTAGCGGGAGGGCAGAGTATTTT
CASSLEISGRAEYF
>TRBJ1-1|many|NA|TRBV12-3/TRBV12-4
TGTGCCAGCAGTGAAACAGGTAACACTGAAGCTTTCTTT
CASSETGNTEAFF
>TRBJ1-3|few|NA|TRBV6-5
TGTGCCAGCAGTTACGGGGAGAACTCTGGAAACACCATATATTTT
CASSYGENSGNTIYF
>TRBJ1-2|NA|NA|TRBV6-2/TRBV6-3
TGTGCCAGCAGTTACTCCGGGTTCGACTATGGCTACACCTTC
CASSYSGFDYGYTF
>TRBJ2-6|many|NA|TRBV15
TGTGCCACCAGCAGTTGGGGGGCTGGGGCCAACGTCCTGACTTTC
CATSSWGAGANVLTF
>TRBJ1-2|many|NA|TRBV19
TGTGCCAGTACCGCAGTCTTGGGAGTGGCGTACCATGGCTACACCTTC
CASTAVLGVAYHGYTF
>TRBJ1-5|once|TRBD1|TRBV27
TGTGCCAGCAGTTTAGGACAGGCGTTGGGACCCCAGCATTTT
CASSLGQALGPQHF
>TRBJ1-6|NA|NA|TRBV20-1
TGCAGTGCTAGGTCGGGACTCTCCAATTCACCCCTCCACTTT
CSARSGLSNSPLHF
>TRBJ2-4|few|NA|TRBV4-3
TGCGCCAGCAGCCAAGATGTGGCAGGCAGAGCCAAAAACATTCAGTACTTC
CASSQDVAGRAKNIQYF
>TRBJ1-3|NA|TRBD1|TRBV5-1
TGCGCCAGCAGCACGACAGGGACTTCTGGAAACACCATATATTTT
CASSTTGTSGNTIYF
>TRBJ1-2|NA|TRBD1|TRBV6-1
TGTGCCAGCAGGGGACAGGCGCCCGAGGTTCATGGCTACACCTTC
CASRGQAPEVHGYTF
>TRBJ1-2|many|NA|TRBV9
TGTGCCAGCAGCGTAGCTTCGGGGGGCGGCTACACCTTC
CASSVASGGGYTF
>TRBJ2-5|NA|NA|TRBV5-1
TGCGCCAGCAGCTTGGGGGACGGTCAGACCCAGTACTTC
CASSLGDGQTQYF
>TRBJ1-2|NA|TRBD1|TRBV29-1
TGCAGCGTGGGGGGACAGGATGGCTACACCTTC
CSVGGQDGYTF
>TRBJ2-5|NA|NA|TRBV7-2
TGTGCCAGCAGCTTAGGGCGGGGGCCACAAGAGACCCAGTACTTC
CASSLGRGPQETQYF
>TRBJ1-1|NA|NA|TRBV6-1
TGTGCCAGCACCAAATGGGGATTGAACACTGAAGCTTTCTTT
CASTKWGLNTEAFF
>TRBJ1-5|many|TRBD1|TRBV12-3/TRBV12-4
TGTGCCAGCAGAACCGGGACAGGAGTCAATCAGCCCCAGCATTTT
CASRTGTGVNQPQHF
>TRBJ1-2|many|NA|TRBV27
TGTGCCAGCAGCCCACTCTCGAACAGGGAAGCGGGGGTTTATGGCTACACCTTC
CASSPLSNREAGVYGYTF